A single sample is the source of the 18 T cell receptor beta chains below, sequenced in a study of T cells in Graves' hyperthyroidism and ophthalmopathy. TCR beta CDR3 region amplification was performed from RNA transcripts. The study used the HTBI primer set for a first-round RT-PCR of the TCR CDR3. TCRdb itself ran the multiplex PCR reads through MiXCR, one entry per CDR3 protein. Of hundreds of thousands of distinct CDR3 sequences in the sample, over 35% were seen once. Sample: blood. The receptors here all came from a man aged 18 to 29 with Graves' hyperthyroidism.

CDR3 region: CASSHGLTYEQYF. The CDR3, as DNA: TGTGCCAGCAGCCATGGACTTACCTACGAGCAGTACTTC. This rearrangement joins TRBV7-2 to TRBJ2-7; possible D gene TRBD2, 5 bases. Germline values: CDR1 SGHTA, CDR2 FQGNSA. This CDR3 comprises 13 residues. Trimming removed 5 bases from V and 2 bases from J, with 10 bases in between.

The gene calls are TRBV19 and TRBJ1-5, with 12 bases that match TRBD1. V lost 9 bases and J lost 6; bases outside the gene matches: 12. Germline V CDR1 and CDR2: LNHDA, SQIVND (reference sequence). CDR3 length: 16 residues. CDR3 in amino acids: CASSSWGQGAGQPQHF. CDR3 sequence (DNA): TGTGCCAGCAGCTCCTGGGGACAGGGGGCGGGTCAGCCCCAGCATTTT.

The chain carries TRBV24-1 and TRBJ1-1; 9 nucleotides agree with TRBD1. This CDR3 has 17 amino acids. Germline trimming cut 4 bases from V and 1 base from J; bases unmatched to any gene: 9. Looked up from germline, CDR1 is KGHDR and CDR2 is SFDVKD. As DNA, the CDR3 is TGTGCCACCAGTGACCCGGGACAGGGCGCCGGGAACACTGAAGCTTTCTTT. This translates into CATSDPGQGAGNTEAFF.

This clonotype was seen at least ten times. This rearrangement joins TRBV7-2 to TRBJ2-7; D is ambiguous. Germline V gene sequence: CDR1 SGHTA, CDR2 FQGNSA. The CDR3 covers 13 residues. Trimming pared 3 bases from V and 7 bases from J, leaving 13 bases between. CDR3 sequence: CASSLTGPVEQYF. The CDR3 nucleotides read TGTGCCAGCAGCTTGACGGGTCCCGTGGAGCAGTACTTC.

This clonotype was detected many times. The V call is TRBV2, the J call TRBJ2-2, with 7 nucleotides matching TRBD1. CDR1 and CDR2 (germline): SNHLY, FYNNEI. Trimming at V came to 8 bases and at J to 5 bases, leaving 11 bases not matched to a gene. This CDR3 contains 15 residues. CDR3 region: CASRVRGGGTGELFF. The CDR3 DNA follows: TGTGCCAGCCGGGTCCGAGGGGGCGGAACCGGGGAGCTGTTTTTT.

This clonotype appeared many times. The chain joins TRBV7-9 to TRBJ2-7; D not resolved. In germline, CDR1 is SEHNR, CDR2 FQNEAQ (reference sequence). The V end was cut by 1 base, the J end by 6 bases, with 7 bases between. The length of the CDR3 is 12 residues. CDR3 coding DNA: TGTGCCAGCAGCTTAGATGTAGGCGAGCAGTACTTC. Residues: CASSLDVGEQYF.

This clonotype was seen at least ten times. This rearrangement joins TRBV24-1 to TRBJ1-5; D remains ambiguous. Germline values: CDR1 KGHDR, CDR2 SFDVKD. Trimming took 5 bases from V and 0 from J, leaving 7 bases between them. This CDR3 is built from 14 residues. DNA for the CDR3: TGTGCCACCAGTGGACCTTATAGCAATCAGCCCCAGCATTTT. As protein: CATSGPYSNQPQHF.

This clonotype was counted many times. The genes are TRBV9 and TRBJ2-7; no reliable D call. The CDR3 covers 12 residues. Germline-derived CDR1 and CDR2 are SGDLS and YYNGEE. The V gene lost 0 bases and the J gene lost 6 bases, with 7 bases spanning the gap. The CDR3 region has the DNA TGTGCCAGCAGCGTAGGCTGGGGCGAGCAGTACTTC. Translation: CASSVGWGEQYF.

Of note for this clonotype: Mismatch with germline at one junction end may stem from a read error. The chain recombines TRBV2 with TRBJ1-5; possible D gene TRBD1, 5 bases. Germline loops: CDR1 SNHLY, CDR2 FYNNEI. The CDR3 extends over 13 amino acids. The CDR3 DNA reads TGTGCCAGCAGTCTGACAGCTAATCAGCCCCGGCATTTT. Translated: CASSLTANQPRHF.

The V and J genes are TRBV2 and TRBJ2-7; weak D call: TRBD2 (6 bases). The CDR3 has 11 amino acids. Trimming took 9 bases from V and 6 from J, leaving 12 bases between them. CDR1 and CDR2 (germline): SNHLY, FYNNEI. The CDR3 loop reads CASQREVEQYF. CDR3 nucleotide sequence: TGTGCCAGTCAAAGGGAGGTCGAGCAGTACTTC.

This clonotype has ten or more counts. The chain joins TRBV7-9 to TRBJ1-1, with a weak D call TRBD1 (5 bases). V was pared by 0 bases and J by 7 bases, with 15 bases between. CDR1 and CDR2 from the germline V gene are SEHNR and FQNEAQ (reference sequence). The CDR3 spans 15 residues. CDR3 sequence: CASSLAGPLSGEAFF. The CDR3 DNA follows: TGTGCCAGCAGCTTAGCGGGGCCACTGAGCGGTGAAGCTTTCTTT.

This clonotype was picked up a small number of times. Its ends do not fully match the called genes, so a read error is possible. This chain links TRBV4-1 with TRBJ1-1; 7 bases are a match to TRBD1. Germline CDR1 MGHRA, CDR2 YSYEKL. This CDR3 comprises 16 residues. CDR3 nucleotides: TGTGCCAGCAGCCAGGATTACAGGGGCGAAAACACTGAAGCTTTCTTT. This translates into CASSQDYRGENTEAFF.

The CDR3 reads CASSQDAAGTPYEQYF. The CDR3 nucleotides are TGTGCCAGCAGCCAAGATGCGGCGGGAACCCCCTACGAGCAGTACTTC. The chain is built from TRBV7-2 and TRBJ2-7, with D possibly being TRBD2 (6 bases). This CDR3 contains 16 residues. Trimming took 5 bases from V and 2 from J, leaving 19 bases between them. CDR1 is SGHTA, CDR2 FQGNSA, per germline.

This rearrangement joins TRBV20-1 to TRBJ2-5; D gene ambiguous. Germline lookup yields CDR1 DFQATT and CDR2 SNEGSKA (reference sequence). V lost 2 bases and J 1 base, leaving 14 bases between the germline ends. The CDR3 has 15 amino acids. The CDR3 sequence is CSARSVANSQETQYF. CDR3 nucleotides: TGCAGTGCTAGAAGTGTCGCGAACTCCCAAGAGACCCAGTACTTC.

This clonotype was seen repeatedly, ten times or more. The chain uses TRBV6-1 and TRBJ1-1; a weak D match, TRBD1 (6 bases). Trimming stripped 8 bases from V and 1 base from J, with 11 bases between. The CDR3 consists of 13 residues. Germline V gene lookup returns CDR1 MNHNS and CDR2 SASEGT. CDR3 nucleotides: TGTGCCAGCGCATTACAGGGGAACACTGAAGCTTTCTTT. Its protein product is CASALQGNTEAFF.

The chain is built from TRBV7-9 and TRBJ1-2; TRBD1 aligns across 8 bases. CDR3 length: 15 residues. The V segment lost 1 base and the J segment 4 bases; nucleotides outside the gene matches: 5. Germline V gives CDR1 SEHNR, CDR2 FQNEAQ (reference sequence). The CDR3 nucleotides are TGTGCCAGCAGCTTAGGGACAGGGTCGATCTATGGCTACACCTTC. This codes for CASSLGTGSIYGYTF.

Only a few counts were recorded for this clonotype. The rearrangement uses TRBV5-4 and TRBJ1-2, with a possible D match to TRBD1 (5 bases). Trimming removed 3 bases from V and 8 bases from J, with 14 bases in between. Per the germline V gene, CDR1 is SGHNT and CDR2 is YYREEE (reference sequence). The CDR3 extends over 13 amino acids. This CDR3 reads CASSSAGGEGYTF. The CDR3 DNA sequence: TGTGCCAGCAGCTCCGCCGGGGGGGAGGGCTACACCTTC.

The chain links TRBV7-8 to TRBJ1-1; TRBD1 matches 8 bases. Germline V gene sequence: CDR1 SGHVS, CDR2 FQNEAQ. The J segment lost 5 bases and the V segment lost 5 bases, leaving 10 bases of the junction unmatched. This CDR3 has 15 amino acids. As DNA, the CDR3 is TGTGCCAGCAGCGCCCGGACAGGGAGTGGGACTGAAGCTTTCTTT. This encodes CASSARTGSGTEAFF.